This T cell receptor (beta chain) is from a study of persistence of HIV-infected CD4 T cells. The wider study: Multiple blood draws of up to about 180 mL, except two donors with single leukapheresis.

Regarding this clone: What it binds is unknown.

Cells were stimulated with overlapping HIV-1 Gag 15-mer peptides. Sorting selected CD4+ T cells upregulating both CD40 ligand and CD69. Study-wide results and limits: TCRbeta richness was lower in CMV- and Gag-responding cells than in anti-CD3/anti-CD28-responding cells.

Sequencing used immunoSEQ version 4 in survey mode. Sequencing was performed with immunoSEQ multiplex PCR; in TCRdb, only in-frame clones are kept and a portion is missing. The table records under 40,000 clones, approximately 66% of them present only once. CDR1 is SGHRS, CDR2 YFSETQ, per germline. The CDR3 covers 15 residues. Deletions cut 0 bases from V and 4 bases from J, with 11 bases between. This specimen was CD4+ T cells sorted from PBMCs after approximately 20-hour stimulation, taken from a patient who received antiretroviral therapy. The rearrangement joins TRBV5-1 to TRBJ2-1; a weak D match, TRBD1 (5 bases). The clonotype originates from an adult man with HIV who was CMV-seropositive. DNA of the CDR3: TGCGCCAGCAGCTTGGAGGGGCAAACGTACAATGAGCAGTTCTTC. Amino acid sequence: CASSLEGQTYNEQFF.